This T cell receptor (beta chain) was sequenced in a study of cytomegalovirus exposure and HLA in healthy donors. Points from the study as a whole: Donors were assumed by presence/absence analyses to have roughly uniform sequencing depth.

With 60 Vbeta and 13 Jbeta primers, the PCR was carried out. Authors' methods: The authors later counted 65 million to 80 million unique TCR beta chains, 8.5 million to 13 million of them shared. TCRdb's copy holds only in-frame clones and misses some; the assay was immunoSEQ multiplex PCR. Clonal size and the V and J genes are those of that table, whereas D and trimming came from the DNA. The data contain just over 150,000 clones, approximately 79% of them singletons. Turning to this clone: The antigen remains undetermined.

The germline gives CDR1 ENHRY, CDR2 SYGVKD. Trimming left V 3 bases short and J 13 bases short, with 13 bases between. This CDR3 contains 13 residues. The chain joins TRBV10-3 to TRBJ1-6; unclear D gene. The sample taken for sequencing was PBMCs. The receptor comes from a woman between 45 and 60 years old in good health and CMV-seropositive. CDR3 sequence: CAISEVRSGPLHF. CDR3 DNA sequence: TGTGCCATCAGTGAAGTCAGATCGGGGCCCCTCCACTTT.